This T cell receptor (beta chain) was identified during a study of Ad26.COV2.S vaccination and SARS-CoV-2 variants. Study-wide results and caveats: Vaccine recipients posted higher spike-specific TCR breadth than their placebo counterparts.

Comment on this clone: As yet, its antigen is unknown.

Sequencing was performed with immunoSEQ multiplex PCR; in TCRdb, only in-frame clones are kept and a portion is missing. The table records just over 350,000 clones, 92% of them present only once. The CDR3 is 14 amino acids. The V and J ends lost 2 bases and 3 bases respectively, with 9 bases between them. Germline V gives CDR1 SGHVS, CDR2 FQNEAQ. The source was peripheral blood, collected after recovery from COVID-19. The receptor comes from a human donor who had recovered from COVID-19. This chain uses TRBV7-8 with TRBJ2-3; D ambiguous. CDR3 protein: CASSLFGPTDTQYF. The CDR3 DNA is TGTGCCAGCAGCTTATTCGGCCCGACAGATACGCAGTATTTT.